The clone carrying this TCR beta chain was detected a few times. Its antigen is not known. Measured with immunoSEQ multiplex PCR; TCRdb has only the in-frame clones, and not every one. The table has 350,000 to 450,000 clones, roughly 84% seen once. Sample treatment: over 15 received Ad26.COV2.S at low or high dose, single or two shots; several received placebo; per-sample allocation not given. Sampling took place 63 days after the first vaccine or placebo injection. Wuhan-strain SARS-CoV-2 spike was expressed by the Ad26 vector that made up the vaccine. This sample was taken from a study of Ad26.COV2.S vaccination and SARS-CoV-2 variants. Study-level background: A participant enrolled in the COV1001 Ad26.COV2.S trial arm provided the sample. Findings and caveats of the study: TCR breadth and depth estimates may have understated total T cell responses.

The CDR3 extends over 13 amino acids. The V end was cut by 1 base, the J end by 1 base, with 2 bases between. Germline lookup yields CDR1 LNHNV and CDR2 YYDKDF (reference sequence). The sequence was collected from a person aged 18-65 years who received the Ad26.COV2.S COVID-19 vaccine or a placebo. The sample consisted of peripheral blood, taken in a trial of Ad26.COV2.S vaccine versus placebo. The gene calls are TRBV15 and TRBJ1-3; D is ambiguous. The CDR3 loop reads CATSRGSGNTIYF. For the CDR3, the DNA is TGTGCCACCAGCAGAGGTTCTGGAAACACCATATATTTT.